The 31 T cell receptor beta chains below were found in one sample sequenced in a study of cytomegalovirus exposure and HLA in healthy donors. The PCR made use of 60 Vbeta and 13 Jbeta primers. Repertoires were generated with immunoSEQ multiplex PCR, while TCRdb's copy carries only in-frame clones and drops some. The sample records 150,000 or so clones, roughly 64% being singletons. The sequenced sample was PBMCs. The receptor set was obtained from a woman aged 30 to 39 in good health and CMV-seropositive.

The chain carries TRBV6-5 and TRBJ2-1, with 13 bases identical to TRBD2. CDR3 length: 16 amino acids. The germline gives CDR1 MNHEY, CDR2 SVGAGI. V shed 0 bases, J shed 7 bases, and the junction held 3 bases outside the gene matches. CDR3 loop: CASSYSLAGGANEQFF. For the CDR3, the DNA is TGTGCCAGCAGTTACTCACTAGCGGGAGGGGCGAATGAGCAGTTCTTC.

V gene TRBV28 combines with J gene TRBJ1-1; D is unclear. Germline values: CDR1 MDHEN, CDR2 SYDVKM. The CDR3 length is 13 residues. V was pared by 2 bases and J by 7 bases, with 11 bases between. The CDR3 is CASSLIRGNEAFF. DNA for the CDR3: TGTGCCAGCAGTTTAATTCGGGGTAATGAAGCTTTCTTT. Based on the CDR3 plus reference TRBV28 and TRBJ1-1, the full variable domain is DVKVTQSSRYLVKRTGEKVFLECVQDMDHENMFWYRQDPGLGLRLIYFSYDVKMKEKGDIPEGYSVSREKKERFSLILESASTNQTSMYLCASSLIRGNEAFFGQGTRLTVV.

This clone occurred a few times. The CDR3 loop is CASSWPQGWGNYGYTF. The CDR3 DNA reads as TGTGCCAGCAGCTGGCCACAGGGGTGGGGTAACTATGGCTACACCTTC. V is TRBV13 and J is TRBJ1-2; 7 bases line up with TRBD1. V dropped 4 bases and J dropped 1; count of bases not matched to a gene: 9. The CDR3 is 16 amino acids. Germline values: CDR1 PRHDT, CDR2 FYEKMQ (reference sequence).

In its sample, this clone was seen a few times. The gene calls are TRBV2 and TRBJ2-3, with TRBD2 matching over 9 bases. V lost 7 bases and J lost 3; bases outside the gene matches: 8. CDR3 length: 15 amino acids. Germline CDR1 SNHLY, CDR2 FYNNEI. The CDR3 region is CASNPWGLATDTQYF. CDR3 DNA: TGTGCCAGCAACCCATGGGGACTAGCTACAGATACGCAGTATTTT.

J is TRBJ1-6 and V is TRBV5-1; D not resolved. This CDR3 spans 15 amino acids. V lost 0 bases, J lost 6 bases, and 10 bases lay in between. CDR1 and CDR2 from the germline V gene are SGHRS and YFSETQ. DNA of the CDR3: TGCGCCAGCAGCTTGGCTGTAAACAGTAATTCACCCCTCCACTTT. It translates to CASSLAVNSNSPLHF.

Worth noting for this clone: The same CDR3 can be traced to other DNA sequences in this sample. V gene TRBV10-2 combines with J gene TRBJ1-2; D not resolved. Per the germline V gene, CDR1 is WSHSY and CDR2 is SAAADI. The V end was cut by 11 bases, the J end by 6 bases, with 28 bases between. The CDR3 runs 16 residues. CDR3 DNA: TGCGCCGCCCTAATAAGGGAGGGATCGCGGTTGGATGGCTACACCTTC. Translation gives CAALIREGSRLDGYTF.

The gene calls are TRBV6-1 and TRBJ1-3; D remains unclear. This CDR3 is 13 amino acids long. Germline CDR1 and CDR2: MNHNS and SASEGT. The germline V and J ends were trimmed by 2 bases and 5 bases, with 7 bases remaining between them. The CDR3 coding sequence is TGTGCCAGCAGTGAAACTCCACGAAACACCATATATTTT. Translating gives CASSETPRNTIYF.

A remark on this clone: This CDR3 is also generated by other DNA sequences in the sample. The V gene is TRBV7-9, the J gene TRBJ2-2; D gene ambiguous. The CDR3 runs to 12 residues. CDR1 SEHNR and CDR2 FQNEAQ come from the germline V gene (reference sequence). Trimming stripped 1 base from V and 7 bases from J, with 4 bases between. The CDR3 DNA reads as TGTGCCAGCAGCTTAGTAATCGGGGAGCTGTTTTTT. Its protein is CASSLVIGELFF. The full variable domain, in which reference TRBV7-9 and TRBJ2-2 provide the parts outside the CDR3, is DTGVSQNPRHKITKRGQNVTFRCDPISEHNRLYWYRQTLGQGPEFLTYFQNEAQLEKSRLLSDRFSAERPKGSFSTLEIQRTEQGDSAMYLCASSLVIGELFFGEGSRLTVL.

This clone appeared a few times. V is TRBV27 and J is TRBJ2-2; TRBD2 agrees at 7 bases. CDR1 is MNHEY and CDR2 is SMNVEV in the germline V gene (reference sequence). There are 15 residues in the CDR3. The ends lost 2 bases at V and 4 bases at J; junction bases unmatched: 4. CDR3 protein: CASSLRGVATGELFF. In DNA form, the CDR3 reads TGTGCCAGCAGTTTACGGGGGGTAGCCACCGGGGAGCTGTTTTTT.

In DNA form, the CDR3 reads TGTGCCAGCAGTTTGTCCAGGGGGCCGACCGAAGCTTTCTTT. Translating gives CASSLSRGPTEAFF. The chain joins TRBV27 to TRBJ1-1; 8 bases line up with TRBD1. The CDR3 is made up of 14 amino acids. V was clipped by 3 bases and J by 8 bases; unmatched bases: 8. Germline loops: CDR1 MNHEY, CDR2 SMNVEV (reference sequence).

The chain recombines TRBV5-3 with TRBJ2-7, with 13 bases fitting TRBD2. TRBV5-3 is an open reading frame, and its role is uncertain. The CDR3 has 18 amino acids. After removal of 4 bases from V and 0 bases from J, the junction contained 10 bases not matched to a gene. DNA for the CDR3: TGTGCCAGAAGCCCTCGGACTAGCGGGGGCCCTTTCTCCTACGAGCAGTACTTC. It specifies CARSPRTSGGPFSYEQYF.

This clone was counted a single time. At one end, the junction sequence differs from germline, possibly due to a read error. Other DNA sequences within the sample encode an identical CDR3. J is TRBJ1-2 and V is TRBV30; D not certain. The CDR3 consists of 14 residues. Germline CDR1 GTSNPN, CDR2 SVGIG (reference sequence). The CDR3: CAWRGRETNYGYTF. In DNA form, the CDR3 reads TGTGCCTGGAGAGGTAGGGAGACTAACTACGGCTACACCTTC. The full variable domain, with the rest looked up from reference TRBV30 and TRBJ1-2, is SQTIHQWPATLVQPVGSPLSLECTVEGTSNPNLYWYRQAAGRGLQLLFYSVGIGQISSEVPQNLSASRPQDRQFILSSKKLLLSDSGFYLCAWRGRETNYGYTFGSGTRLTVV.

This chain joins TRBV30 and TRBJ1-2, with D uncertain. CDR3 length: 15 residues. V was shortened by 5 bases and J by 3 bases, with 19 bases between the two germline ends. Germline CDR1 and CDR2: GTSNPN and SVGIG (reference sequence). The DNA of the CDR3 is TGTGCCTGGGGACCACCCCCACGGGGAGACTATGGCTACACCTTC. Protein product: CAWGPPPRGDYGYTF.

V gene TRBV2 combines with J gene TRBJ2-5; 8 positions agree with TRBD1. CDR3 size: 14 residues. V shed 7 bases and J 2 bases; nucleotides not matched to a gene: 6. Germline-derived CDR1 and CDR2 are SNHLY and FYNNEI. CDR3 sequence reads: CASNPDRAQETQYF. As DNA, the CDR3 is TGTGCCAGCAATCCGGACAGGGCTCAAGAGACCCAGTACTTC.

The chain's CDR3 is CSATTAKQKETQYF. The CDR3 DNA reads TGCAGCGCTACCACCGCGAAACAGAAAGAGACCCAGTACTTC. The genes are TRBV29-1 and TRBJ2-5, with D unresolved. The V gene lost 7 bases and the J gene lost 3 bases, with 18 bases spanning the gap. The CDR3 totals 14 residues. Germline CDR1 reads SQVTM; CDR2 reads ANQGSEA.

V gene TRBV9 combines with J gene TRBJ2-3; tentative D call: TRBD2 (5 bases). The CDR3 is 14 amino acids. The V end was cut by 6 bases, the J end by 1 base, with 12 bases between. The germline V gene has CDR1 SGDLS and CDR2 YYNGEE. CDR3 nucleotide sequence: TGTGCCAGCAACGGCGGGCAGGGCACAGATACGCAGTATTTT. It encodes CASNGGQGTDTQYF.

This clone has a single count. The chain recombines TRBV2 with TRBJ1-2; D perhaps matches TRBD1 (6 bases). Germline V lookup: CDR1 SNHLY, CDR2 FYNNEI. This CDR3 has 14 residues. Trimming took off 6 bases at V and 4 bases at J, with 15 bases between the two ends. The chain's CDR3 is CASRRVGGGYGYTF. The DNA of the CDR3 is TGTGCCAGCAGACGGGTAGGGGGGGGCTATGGCTACACCTTC.

The chain joins TRBV5-1 to TRBJ2-5, with 10 bases that match TRBD2. The V gene end was trimmed by 9 bases and the J gene end by 4 bases; junction bases not matched to a gene: 9. Looked up from germline, CDR1 is SGHRS and CDR2 is YFSETQ. The CDR3 has 14 residues. CDR3: CATRESSGRETQYF. In DNA, the CDR3 is TGCGCCACCCGCGAGTCTAGCGGGAGAGAGACCCAGTACTTC.

This clone was seen a single time. This chain connects TRBV5-1 to TRBJ2-7, with TRBD1 identical over 7 bases. Germline CDR1 reads SGHRS; CDR2 reads YFSETQ. The ends lost 0 bases at V and 12 bases at J; junction bases unmatched: 3. The CDR3 extends over 11 amino acids. CDR3 amino acids: CASSLGQGSYF. CDR3 nucleotide sequence: TGCGCCAGCAGCTTGGGACAGGGATCGTACTTC.

The rearrangement joins TRBV9 to TRBJ2-7; D may be TRBD2 (5 bases). The CDR3 covers 14 residues. Germline V gene lookup returns CDR1 SGDLS and CDR2 YYNGEE. Trimming took off 3 bases at V and 3 bases at J, with 13 bases between the two ends. Here the CDR3 DNA reads TGTGCCAGCAGCGGAGGGCTCAAGGTCTACGAGCAGTACTTC. Protein product: CASSGGLKVYEQYF.

The chain has TRBV10-2 and TRBJ2-3; 11 positions agree with TRBD2. This CDR3 has 14 residues. CDR1 is WSHSY, CDR2 SAAADI, per germline. V shed 8 bases and J 5 bases; nucleotides not matched to a gene: 6. The chain's CDR3 is CASGVAGGLDTQYF. DNA of the CDR3: TGCGCCAGCGGAGTAGCGGGGGGGCTAGATACGCAGTATTTT.

This clone showed up just a few times. The chain employs TRBV9 and TRBJ1-4, with D possibly being TRBD1 (5 bases). V was shortened by 1 base and J by 6 bases, with 16 bases between the two germline ends. The CDR3 extends over 16 amino acids. Germline V gene lookup returns CDR1 SGDLS and CDR2 YYNGEE. In DNA form, the CDR3 reads TGTGCCAGCAGCGTAAGGGGAAGTAGATTTGATGAAAAACTGTTTTTT. It is translated as CASSVRGSRFDEKLFF.

The chain joins TRBV27 to TRBJ1-2; 8 bases agree with TRBD1. Per the germline V gene, CDR1 is MNHEY and CDR2 is SMNVEV (reference sequence). The CDR3 is made up of 14 amino acids. V lost 5 bases, J lost 4 bases, and 6 bases stayed unmatched. CDR3: CASSRTGTTYGYTF. In nucleotides, the CDR3 is TGTGCCAGCAGTCGGACAGGGACCACCTATGGCTACACCTTC.

This clone appeared a few times. This rearrangement joins TRBV6-1 to TRBJ2-7; 9 bases agree with TRBD1. Germline-derived CDR1 and CDR2 are MNHNS and SASEGT. Losses at the gene ends were 7 bases for V and 5 bases for J; bases not matched to a gene: 6. The CDR3 totals 13 residues. The CDR3 reads CASKDRGVDEQYF. The CDR3 DNA reads TGTGCCAGCAAGGACAGGGGAGTCGACGAGCAGTACTTC.

The rearrangement links TRBV10-1 to TRBJ1-1; D unclear. This CDR3 region has 15 residues. Germline assignment: CDR1 WNHNN and CDR2 SYGVQD (reference sequence). Trimming took off 0 bases at V and 1 base at J, with 9 bases between the two ends. This CDR3 reads CASSESPGENTEAFF. The CDR3 DNA reads as TGCGCCAGCAGTGAGTCCCCGGGAGAGAACACTGAAGCTTTCTTT.

In its sample, this clone was seen once. This chain uses TRBV27 with TRBJ1-4; a weak D match, TRBD1 (6 bases). Germline V gives CDR1 MNHEY, CDR2 SMNVEV (reference sequence). Trimming cost V 6 bases and J 10 bases, with 24 bases left between them. The length of the CDR3 is 16 residues. The CDR3 reads CASRKQGVPPQGKLFF. The CDR3 DNA reads as TGTGCCAGCAGAAAACAGGGTGTGCCCCCTCAAGGAAAACTGTTTTTT.

The rearrangement links TRBV5-8 to TRBJ1-1; 8 bases match TRBD1. The CDR3 runs 16 residues. Germline V gives CDR1 SGHTS, CDR2 YDEGEE. V shed 4 bases and J 1 base; nucleotides not matched to a gene: 9. This chain's CDR3 is CASSPAGGYGNTEAFF. DNA of the CDR3: TGTGCCAGCAGCCCCGCAGGGGGCTATGGGAACACTGAAGCTTTCTTT.

The rearrangement uses TRBV23-1 and TRBJ1-2; no firm D call. TRBV23-1 has ORF status, its function being uncertain. V lost 0 bases, J lost 8 bases, and 4 bases lay in between. CDR3 length: 11 amino acids. The chain's CDR3 is CASSQSGGYTF. CDR3 DNA sequence: TGCGCCAGCAGTCAATCCGGGGGCTACACCTTC.

The chain uses TRBV6-5 and TRBJ1-3; D gene uncertain. The CDR3 runs 16 residues. Germline CDR1 is MNHEY and CDR2 is SVGAGI. The germline V and J ends were trimmed by 0 bases and 0 bases, with 9 bases remaining between them. CDR3 in amino acids: CASSYSRGSSGNTIYF. In DNA, the CDR3 is TGTGCCAGCAGTTACTCTAGAGGGTCCTCTGGAAACACCATATATTTT.

The V and J genes are TRBV11-3 and TRBJ1-5, with 8 bases that match TRBD1. The V segment lost 5 bases and the J segment 4 bases; nucleotides outside the gene matches: 7. Looked up from germline, CDR1 is SGHNT and CDR2 is YENEEA. This CDR3 is built from 15 residues. CDR3 sequence (DNA): TGTGCCAGCAGCCGAGGGACAGGCAGGAATCAGCCCCAGCATTTT. Its protein product is CASSRGTGRNQPQHF.

The J gene is TRBJ1-3, the V gene TRBV6-1; no clear D. V lost 2 bases to trimming and J lost 4 bases, with 9 bases between them. Germline CDR1 MNHNS, CDR2 SASEGT. This CDR3 has 14 residues. The CDR3: CASSEIQSGNTIYF. CDR3 nucleotides: TGTGCCAGCAGTGAAATACAGTCCGGAAACACCATATATTTT.